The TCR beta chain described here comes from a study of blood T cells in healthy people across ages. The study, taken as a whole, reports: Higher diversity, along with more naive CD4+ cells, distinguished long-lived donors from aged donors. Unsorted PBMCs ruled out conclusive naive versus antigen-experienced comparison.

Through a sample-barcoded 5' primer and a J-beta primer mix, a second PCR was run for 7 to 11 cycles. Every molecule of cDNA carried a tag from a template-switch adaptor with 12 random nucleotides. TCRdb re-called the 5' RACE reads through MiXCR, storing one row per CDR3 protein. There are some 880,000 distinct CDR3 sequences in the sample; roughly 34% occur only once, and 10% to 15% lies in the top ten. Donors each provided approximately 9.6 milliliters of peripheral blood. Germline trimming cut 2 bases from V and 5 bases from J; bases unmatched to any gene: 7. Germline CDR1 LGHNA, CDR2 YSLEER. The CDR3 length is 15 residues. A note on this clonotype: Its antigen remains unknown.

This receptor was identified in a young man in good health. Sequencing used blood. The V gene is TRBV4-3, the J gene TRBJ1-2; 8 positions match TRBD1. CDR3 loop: CASSQTTGGEYGYTF. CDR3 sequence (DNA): TGCGCCAGCAGCCAAACAACAGGGGGGGAGTATGGCTACACCTTC.